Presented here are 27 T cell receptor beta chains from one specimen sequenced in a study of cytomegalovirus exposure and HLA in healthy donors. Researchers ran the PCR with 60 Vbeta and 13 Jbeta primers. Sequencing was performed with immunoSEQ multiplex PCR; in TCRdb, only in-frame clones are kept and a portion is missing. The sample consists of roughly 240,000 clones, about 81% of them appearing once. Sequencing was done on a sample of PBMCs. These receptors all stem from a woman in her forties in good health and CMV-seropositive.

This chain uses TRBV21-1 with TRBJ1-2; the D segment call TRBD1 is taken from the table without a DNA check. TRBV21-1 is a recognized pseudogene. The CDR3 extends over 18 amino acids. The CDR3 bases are TGTGCCAGCAGCATAAAATTCCCCCGGCAGGGGGCAGTCTATGGCTACACCTTC. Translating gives CASSIKFPRQGAVYGYTF.

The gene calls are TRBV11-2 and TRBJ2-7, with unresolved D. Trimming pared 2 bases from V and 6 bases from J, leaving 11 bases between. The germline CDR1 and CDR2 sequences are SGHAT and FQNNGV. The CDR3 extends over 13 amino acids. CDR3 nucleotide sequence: TGTGCCAGCAGCTTAAAATCGGTCCTCGAGCAGTACTTC. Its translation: CASSLKSVLEQYF.

CDR3 coding DNA: TGTGCCAGCAGCCCTCCCCCCGGTCAGCCCCAGCATTTT. It specifies CASSPPPGQPQHF. This chain joins TRBV7-8 and TRBJ1-5; no clear D gene. The CDR3 covers 13 residues. Looked up from germline, CDR1 is SGHVS and CDR2 is FQNEAQ. V was shortened by 5 bases and J by 6 bases, with 11 bases between the two germline ends.

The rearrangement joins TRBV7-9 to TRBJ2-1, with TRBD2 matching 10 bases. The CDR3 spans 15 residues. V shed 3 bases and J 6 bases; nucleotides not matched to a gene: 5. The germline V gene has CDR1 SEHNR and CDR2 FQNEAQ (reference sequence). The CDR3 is CASSFSGGIVNEQFF. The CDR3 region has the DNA TGTGCCAGCAGCTTTAGCGGGGGGATCGTCAATGAGCAGTTCTTC.

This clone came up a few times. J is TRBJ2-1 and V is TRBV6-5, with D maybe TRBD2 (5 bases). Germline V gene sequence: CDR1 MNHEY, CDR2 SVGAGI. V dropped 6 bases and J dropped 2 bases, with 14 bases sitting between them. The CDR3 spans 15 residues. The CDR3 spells CASSRSGSAYNEQFF. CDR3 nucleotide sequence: TGTGCCAGCAGCCGCAGCGGTTCGGCCTACAATGAGCAGTTCTTC.

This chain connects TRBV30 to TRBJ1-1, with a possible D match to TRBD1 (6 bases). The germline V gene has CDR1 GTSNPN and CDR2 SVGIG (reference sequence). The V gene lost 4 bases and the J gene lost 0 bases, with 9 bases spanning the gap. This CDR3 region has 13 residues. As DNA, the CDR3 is TGTGCCTGGACGGGACATTTGAACACTGAAGCTTTCTTT. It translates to CAWTGHLNTEAFF. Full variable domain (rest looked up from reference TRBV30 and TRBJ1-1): SQTIHQWPATLVQPVGSPLSLECTVEGTSNPNLYWYRQAAGRGLQLLFYSVGIGQISSEVPQNLSASRPQDRQFILSSKKLLLSDSGFYLCAWTGHLNTEAFFGQGTRLTVV.

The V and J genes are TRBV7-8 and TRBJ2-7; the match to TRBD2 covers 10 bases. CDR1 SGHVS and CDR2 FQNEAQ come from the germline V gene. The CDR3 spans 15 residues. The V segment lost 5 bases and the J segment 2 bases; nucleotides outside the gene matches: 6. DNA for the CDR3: TGTGCCAGCAGCCCGGGCCTAGCGGGGGCCTACGAGCAGTACTTC. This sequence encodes CASSPGLAGAYEQYF.

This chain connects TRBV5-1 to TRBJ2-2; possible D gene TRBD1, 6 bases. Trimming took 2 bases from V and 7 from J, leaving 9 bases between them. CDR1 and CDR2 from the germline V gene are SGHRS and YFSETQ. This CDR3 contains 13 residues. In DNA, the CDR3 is TGCGCCAGCAGCTTAGACAGGCTCGGGGAGCTGTTTTTT. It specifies CASSLDRLGELFF.

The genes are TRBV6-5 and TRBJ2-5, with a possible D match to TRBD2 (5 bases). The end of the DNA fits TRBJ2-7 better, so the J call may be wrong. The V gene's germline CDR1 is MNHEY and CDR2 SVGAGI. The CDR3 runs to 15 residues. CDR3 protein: CASSYSTGSSYEQYF. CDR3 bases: TGTGCCAGCAGTTACTCGACGGGGTCCTCCTACGAGCAGTACTTC.

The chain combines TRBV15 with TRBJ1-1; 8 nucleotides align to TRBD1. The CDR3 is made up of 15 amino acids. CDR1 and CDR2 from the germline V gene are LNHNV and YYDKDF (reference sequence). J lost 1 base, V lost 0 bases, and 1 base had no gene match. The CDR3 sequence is CATSRDQGANTEAFF. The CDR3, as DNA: TGTGCCACCAGCAGAGATCAGGGGGCGAACACTGAAGCTTTCTTT.

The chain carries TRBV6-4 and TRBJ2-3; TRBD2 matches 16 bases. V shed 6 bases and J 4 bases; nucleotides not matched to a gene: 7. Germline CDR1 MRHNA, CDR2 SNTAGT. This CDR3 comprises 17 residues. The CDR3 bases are TGTGCCAGCAGACCTCAGGGACTAGCGGGAGGGGCAGATACGCAGTATTTT. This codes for CASRPQGLAGGADTQYF.

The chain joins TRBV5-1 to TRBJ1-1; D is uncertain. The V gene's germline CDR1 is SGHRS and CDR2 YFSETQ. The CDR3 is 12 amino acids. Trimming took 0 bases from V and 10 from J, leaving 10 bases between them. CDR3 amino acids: CASSLGTGGAFF. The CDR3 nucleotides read TGCGCCAGCAGCTTGGGAACGGGTGGAGCTTTCTTT.

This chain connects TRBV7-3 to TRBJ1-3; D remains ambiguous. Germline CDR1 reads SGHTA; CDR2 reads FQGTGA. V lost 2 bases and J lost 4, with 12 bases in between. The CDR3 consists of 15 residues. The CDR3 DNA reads TGTGCCAGCAGCTTAGAGGGAAGACGAGGAAACACCATATATTTT. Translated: CASSLEGRRGNTIYF.

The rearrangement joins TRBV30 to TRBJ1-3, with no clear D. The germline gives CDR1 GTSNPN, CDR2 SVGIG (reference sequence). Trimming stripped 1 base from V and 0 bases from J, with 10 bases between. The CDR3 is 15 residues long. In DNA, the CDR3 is TGTGCCTGGAGTGCAGGATTCAGCTCTGGAAACACCATATATTTT. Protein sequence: CAWSAGFSSGNTIYF. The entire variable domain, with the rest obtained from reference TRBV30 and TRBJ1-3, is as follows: SQTIHQWPATLVQPVGSPLSLECTVEGTSNPNLYWYRQAAGRGLQLLFYSVGIGQISSEVPQNLSASRPQDRQFILSSKKLLLSDSGFYLCAWSAGFSSGNTIYFGEGSWLTVV.

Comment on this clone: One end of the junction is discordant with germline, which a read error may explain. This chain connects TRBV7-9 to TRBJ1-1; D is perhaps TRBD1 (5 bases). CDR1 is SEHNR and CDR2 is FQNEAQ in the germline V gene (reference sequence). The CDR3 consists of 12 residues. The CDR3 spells CSSSWGDTEAFF. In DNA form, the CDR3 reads TGTTCCAGCAGCTGGGGGGACACTGAAGCTTTCTTT.

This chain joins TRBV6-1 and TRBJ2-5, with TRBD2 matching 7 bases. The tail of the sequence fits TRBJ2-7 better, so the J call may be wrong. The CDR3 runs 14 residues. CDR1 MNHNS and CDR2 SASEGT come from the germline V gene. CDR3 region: CASIRARTSYEQYF. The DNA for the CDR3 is TGTGCCAGCATTCGAGCCAGGACTAGCTACGAGCAGTACTTC.

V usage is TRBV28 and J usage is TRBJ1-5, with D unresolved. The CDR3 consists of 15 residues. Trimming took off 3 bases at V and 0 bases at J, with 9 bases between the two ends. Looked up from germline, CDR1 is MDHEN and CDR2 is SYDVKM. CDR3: CASSFGQTSNQPQHF. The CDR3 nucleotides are TGTGCCAGCAGTTTTGGGCAGACTAGCAATCAGCCCCAGCATTTT.

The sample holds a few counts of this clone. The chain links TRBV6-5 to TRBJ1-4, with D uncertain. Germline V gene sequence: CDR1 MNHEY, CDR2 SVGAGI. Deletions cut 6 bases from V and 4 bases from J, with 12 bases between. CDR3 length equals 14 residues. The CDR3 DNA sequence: TGTGCCAGCAGGCGCCGGGGATTTAATGAAAAACTGTTTTTT. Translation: CASRRRGFNEKLFF.

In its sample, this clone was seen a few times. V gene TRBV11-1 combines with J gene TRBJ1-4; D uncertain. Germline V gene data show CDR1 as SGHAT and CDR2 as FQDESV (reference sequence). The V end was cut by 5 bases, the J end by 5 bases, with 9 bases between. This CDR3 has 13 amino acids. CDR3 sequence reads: CASSRRENEKLFF. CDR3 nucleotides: TGTGCCAGCAGCCGAAGAGAGAATGAAAAACTGTTTTTT.

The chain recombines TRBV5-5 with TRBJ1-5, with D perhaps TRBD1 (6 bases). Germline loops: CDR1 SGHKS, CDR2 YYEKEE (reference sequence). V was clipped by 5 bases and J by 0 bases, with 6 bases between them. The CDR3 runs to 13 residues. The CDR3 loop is CASRGASNQPQHF. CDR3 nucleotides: TGTGCCAGCAGGGGGGCTAGCAATCAGCCCCAGCATTTT.

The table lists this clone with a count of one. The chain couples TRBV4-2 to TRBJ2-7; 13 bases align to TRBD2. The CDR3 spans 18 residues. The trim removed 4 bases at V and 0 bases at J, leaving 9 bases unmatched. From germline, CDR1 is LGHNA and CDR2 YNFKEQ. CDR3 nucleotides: TGTGCCAGCAGCCCGTCCGGGACTAGCGGGGTGAGCTCCTACGAGCAGTACTTC. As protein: CASSPSGTSGVSSYEQYF.

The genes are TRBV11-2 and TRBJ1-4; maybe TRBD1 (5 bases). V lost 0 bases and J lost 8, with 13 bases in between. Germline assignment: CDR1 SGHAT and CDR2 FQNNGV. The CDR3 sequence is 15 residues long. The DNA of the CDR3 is TGTGCCAGCAGCTTAGATCGCGGGGCGGGGGAAAAACTGTTTTTT. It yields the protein CASSLDRGAGEKLFF.

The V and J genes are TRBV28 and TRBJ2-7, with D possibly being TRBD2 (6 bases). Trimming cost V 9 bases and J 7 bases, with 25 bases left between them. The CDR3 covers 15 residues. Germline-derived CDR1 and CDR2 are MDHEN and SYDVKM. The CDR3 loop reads CASTPGGDGLREQYF. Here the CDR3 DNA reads TGTGCCAGTACCCCGGGTGGGGACGGACTACGGGAGCAGTACTTC. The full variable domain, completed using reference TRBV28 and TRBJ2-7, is DVKVTQSSRYLVKRTGEKVFLECVQDMDHENMFWYRQDPGLGLRLIYFSYDVKMKEKGDIPEGYSVSREKKERFSLILESASTNQTSMYLCASTPGGDGLREQYFGPGTRLTVT.

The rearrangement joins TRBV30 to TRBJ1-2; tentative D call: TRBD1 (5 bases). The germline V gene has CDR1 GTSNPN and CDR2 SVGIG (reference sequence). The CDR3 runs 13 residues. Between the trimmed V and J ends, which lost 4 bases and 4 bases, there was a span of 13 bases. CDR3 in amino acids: CAWNPGRAYGYTF. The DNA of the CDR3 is TGTGCCTGGAATCCTGGCAGGGCCTATGGCTACACCTTC.

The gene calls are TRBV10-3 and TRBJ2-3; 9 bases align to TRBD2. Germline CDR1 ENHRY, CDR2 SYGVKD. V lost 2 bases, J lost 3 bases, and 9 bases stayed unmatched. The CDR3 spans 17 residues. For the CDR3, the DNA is TGTGCCATCAGTGAGGCTGGGGCTAGCGGGGTGACAGATACGCAGTATTTT. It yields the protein CAISEAGASGVTDTQYF.

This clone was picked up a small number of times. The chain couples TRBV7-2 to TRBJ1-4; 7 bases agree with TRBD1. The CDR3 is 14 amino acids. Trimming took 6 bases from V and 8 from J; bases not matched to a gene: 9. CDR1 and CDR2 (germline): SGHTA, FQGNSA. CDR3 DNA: TGTGCCAGCAGTCTAAGACAGGGCGGGGAAAAACTGTTTTTT. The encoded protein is CASSLRQGGEKLFF.

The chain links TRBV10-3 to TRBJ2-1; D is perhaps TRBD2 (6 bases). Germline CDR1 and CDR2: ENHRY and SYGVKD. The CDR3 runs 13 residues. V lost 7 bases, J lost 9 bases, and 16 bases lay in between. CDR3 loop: CAIMLGPGGEQFF. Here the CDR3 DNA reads TGTGCCATCATGCTAGGCCCCGGGGGTGAGCAGTTCTTC.